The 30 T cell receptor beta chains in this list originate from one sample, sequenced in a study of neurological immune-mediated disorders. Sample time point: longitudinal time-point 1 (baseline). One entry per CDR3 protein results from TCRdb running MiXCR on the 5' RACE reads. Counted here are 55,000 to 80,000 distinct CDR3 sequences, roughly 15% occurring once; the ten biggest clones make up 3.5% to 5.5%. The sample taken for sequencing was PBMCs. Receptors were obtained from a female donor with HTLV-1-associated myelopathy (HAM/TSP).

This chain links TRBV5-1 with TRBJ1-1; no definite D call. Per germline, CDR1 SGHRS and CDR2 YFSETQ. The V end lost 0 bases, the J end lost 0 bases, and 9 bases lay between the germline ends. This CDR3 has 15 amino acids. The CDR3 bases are TGCGCCAGCAGCTTGGACCCAGCAGTGAACACTGAAGCTTTCTTT. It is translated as CASSLDPAVNTEAFF.

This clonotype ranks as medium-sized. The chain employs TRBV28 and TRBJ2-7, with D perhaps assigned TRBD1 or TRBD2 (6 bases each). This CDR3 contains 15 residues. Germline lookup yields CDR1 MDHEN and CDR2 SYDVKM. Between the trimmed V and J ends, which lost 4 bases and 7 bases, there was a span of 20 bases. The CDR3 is CASSSLRDTGGEQYF. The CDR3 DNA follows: TGTGCCAGCAGTTCTCTCCGGGACACTGGGGGGGAGCAGTACTTC.

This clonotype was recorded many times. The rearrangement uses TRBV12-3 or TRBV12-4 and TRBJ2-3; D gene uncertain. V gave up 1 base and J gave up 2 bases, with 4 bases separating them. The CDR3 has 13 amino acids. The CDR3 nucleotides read TGTGCCAGCAGTTTAGGGGTCACAGATACGCAGTATTTT. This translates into CASSLGVTDTQYF.

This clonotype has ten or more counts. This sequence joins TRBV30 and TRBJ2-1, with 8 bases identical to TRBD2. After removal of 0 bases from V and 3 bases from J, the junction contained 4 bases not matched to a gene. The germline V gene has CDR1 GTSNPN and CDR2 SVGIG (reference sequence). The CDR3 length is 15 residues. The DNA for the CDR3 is TGTGCCTGGAGTGTAAAAGCGGGGGTCTACAATGAGCAGTTCTTC. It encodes CAWSVKAGVYNEQFF.

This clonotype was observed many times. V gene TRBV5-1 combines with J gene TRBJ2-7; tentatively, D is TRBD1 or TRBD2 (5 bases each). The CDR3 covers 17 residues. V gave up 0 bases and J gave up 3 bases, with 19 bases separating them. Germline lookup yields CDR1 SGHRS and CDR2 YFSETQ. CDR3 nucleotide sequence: TGCGCCAGCAGCTTGGCCGCTGTGGGACCCCCGAACTACGAGCAGTACTTC. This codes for CASSLAAVGPPNYEQYF.

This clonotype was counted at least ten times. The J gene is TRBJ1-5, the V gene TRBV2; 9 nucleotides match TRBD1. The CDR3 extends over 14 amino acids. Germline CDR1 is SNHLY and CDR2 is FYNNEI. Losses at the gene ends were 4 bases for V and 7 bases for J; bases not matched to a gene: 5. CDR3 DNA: TGTGCCAGCAGTGCGGGACAGGGAGGACAGCCCCAGCATTTT. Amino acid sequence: CASSAGQGGQPQHF.

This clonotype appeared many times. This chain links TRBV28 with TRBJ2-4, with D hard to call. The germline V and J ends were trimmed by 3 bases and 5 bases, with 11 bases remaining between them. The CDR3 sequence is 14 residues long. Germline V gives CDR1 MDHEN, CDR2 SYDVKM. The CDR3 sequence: CASSFGNRQNIQYF. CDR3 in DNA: TGTGCCAGCAGTTTCGGAAACAGACAAAACATTCAGTACTTC.

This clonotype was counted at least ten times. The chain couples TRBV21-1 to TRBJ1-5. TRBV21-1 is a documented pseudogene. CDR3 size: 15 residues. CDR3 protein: CASPGGWDSNQPQHF. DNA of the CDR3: TGTGCCAGCCCGGGGGGGTGGGATAGCAATCAGCCCCAGCATTTT.

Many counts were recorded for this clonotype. The CDR3 sequence: CASSLAWTDTQYF. The DNA of the CDR3 is TGTGCCAGCAGCTTAGCTTGGACAGATACGCAGTATTTT. This sequence joins TRBV11-2 and TRBJ2-3; D is unclear. Germline CDR1 reads SGHAT; CDR2 reads FQNNGV. Trimming left V 1 base short and J 3 bases short, with 5 bases between. The length of the CDR3 is 13 residues. Full variable domain (outside the CDR3, taken from reference TRBV11-2 and TRBJ2-3): EAGVAQSPRYKIIEKRQSVAFWCNPISGHATLYWYQQILGQGPKLLIQFQNNGVVDDSQLPKDRFSAERLKGVDSTLKIQPAKLEDSAVYLCASSLAWTDTQYFGPGTRLTVL.

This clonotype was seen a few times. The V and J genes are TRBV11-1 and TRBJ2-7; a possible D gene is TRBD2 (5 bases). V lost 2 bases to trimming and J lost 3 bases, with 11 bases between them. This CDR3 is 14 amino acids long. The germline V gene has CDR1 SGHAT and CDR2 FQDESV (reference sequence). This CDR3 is CASSLMGGGYEQYF. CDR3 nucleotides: TGTGCCAGCAGCTTAATGGGTGGAGGCTACGAGCAGTACTTC.

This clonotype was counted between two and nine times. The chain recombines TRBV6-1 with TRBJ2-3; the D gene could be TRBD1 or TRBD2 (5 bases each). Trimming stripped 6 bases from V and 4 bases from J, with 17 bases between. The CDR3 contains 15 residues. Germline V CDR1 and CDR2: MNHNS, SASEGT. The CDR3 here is CASRRDPPIPDTQYF. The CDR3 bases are TGTGCCAGCAGACGGGACCCCCCTATCCCAGATACGCAGTATTTT.

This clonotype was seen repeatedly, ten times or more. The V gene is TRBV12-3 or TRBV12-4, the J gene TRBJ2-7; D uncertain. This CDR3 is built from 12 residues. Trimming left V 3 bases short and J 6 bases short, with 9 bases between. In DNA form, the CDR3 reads TGTGCCAGCAGTTTGTCAGCCCGCGAGCAGTACTTC. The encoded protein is CASSLSAREQYF.

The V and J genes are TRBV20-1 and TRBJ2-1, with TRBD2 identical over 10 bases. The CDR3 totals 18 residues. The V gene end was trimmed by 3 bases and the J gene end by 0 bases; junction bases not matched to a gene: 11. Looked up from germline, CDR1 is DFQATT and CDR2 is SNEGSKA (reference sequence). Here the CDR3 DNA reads TGCAGTGCTAGGTGGAATAGCGGGGGGCTCGGCTCCTACAATGAGCAGTTCTTC. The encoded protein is CSARWNSGGLGSYNEQFF.

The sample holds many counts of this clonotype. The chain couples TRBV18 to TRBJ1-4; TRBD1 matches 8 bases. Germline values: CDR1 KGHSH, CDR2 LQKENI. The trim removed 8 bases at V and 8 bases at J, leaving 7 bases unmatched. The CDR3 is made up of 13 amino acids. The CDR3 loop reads CASRDRGNEKLFF. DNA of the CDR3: TGTGCCAGCCGAGACAGGGGAAACGAAAAACTGTTTTTT.

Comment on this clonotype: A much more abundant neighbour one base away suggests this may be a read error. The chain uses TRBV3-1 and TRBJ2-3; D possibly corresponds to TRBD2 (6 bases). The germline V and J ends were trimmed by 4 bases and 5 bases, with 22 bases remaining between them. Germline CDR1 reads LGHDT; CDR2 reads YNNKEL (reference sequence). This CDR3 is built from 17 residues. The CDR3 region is CASSPALRDFPGDTQYF. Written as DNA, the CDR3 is TGTGCCAGCAGCCCGGCCTTGAGGGACTTTCCTGGAGATACGCAGTATTTT.

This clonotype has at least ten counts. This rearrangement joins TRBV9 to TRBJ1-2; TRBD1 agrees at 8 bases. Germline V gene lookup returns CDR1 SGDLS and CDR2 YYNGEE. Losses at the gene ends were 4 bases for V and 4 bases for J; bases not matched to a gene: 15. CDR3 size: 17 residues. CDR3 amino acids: CASSIGQGFKTIYGYTF. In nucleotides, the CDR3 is TGTGCCAGCAGCATAGGACAGGGCTTTAAGACGATCTATGGCTACACCTTC.

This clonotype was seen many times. The CDR3 sequence is CASSHNAGELFF. The CDR3 DNA reads TGTGCCAGCAGCCACAACGCCGGGGAGCTGTTTTTT. The gene calls are TRBV7-8 and TRBJ2-2; D unresolved. The ends were cut back, 5 bases at V and 6 bases at J, with 7 bases in the middle. The germline gives CDR1 SGHVS, CDR2 FQNEAQ. CDR3 length equals 12 residues.

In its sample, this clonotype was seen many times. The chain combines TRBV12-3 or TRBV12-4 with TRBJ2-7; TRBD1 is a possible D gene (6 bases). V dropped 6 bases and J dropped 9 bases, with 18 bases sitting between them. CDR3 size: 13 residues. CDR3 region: CASRPKTGSGQYF. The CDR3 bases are TGTGCCAGCAGACCGAAAACAGGGTCAGGGCAGTACTTC.

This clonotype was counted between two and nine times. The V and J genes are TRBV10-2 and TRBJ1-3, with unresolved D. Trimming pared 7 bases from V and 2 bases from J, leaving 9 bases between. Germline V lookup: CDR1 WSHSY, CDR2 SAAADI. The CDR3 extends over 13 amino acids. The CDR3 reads CASNPETGNTIYF. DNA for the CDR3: TGCGCCAGCAATCCGGAAACTGGAAACACCATATATTTT.

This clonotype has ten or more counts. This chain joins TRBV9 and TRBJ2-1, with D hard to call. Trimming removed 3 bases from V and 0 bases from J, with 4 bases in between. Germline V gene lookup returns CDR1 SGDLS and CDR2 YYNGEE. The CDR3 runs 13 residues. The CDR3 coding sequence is TGTGCCAGCAGCGGATCCTCCTACAATGAGCAGTTCTTC. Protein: CASSGSSYNEQFF. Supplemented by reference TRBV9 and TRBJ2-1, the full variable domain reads DSGVTQTPKHLITATGQRVTLRCSPRSGDLSVYWYQQSLDQGLQFLIQYYNGEERAKGNILERFSAQQFPDLHSELNLSSLELGDSALYFCASSGSSYNEQFFGPGTRLTVL.

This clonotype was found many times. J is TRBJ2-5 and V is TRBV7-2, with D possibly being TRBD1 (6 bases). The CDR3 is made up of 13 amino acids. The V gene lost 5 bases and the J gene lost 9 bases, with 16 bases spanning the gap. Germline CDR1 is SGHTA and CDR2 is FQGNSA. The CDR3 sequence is CASSTQTKGAQYF. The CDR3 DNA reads TGTGCCAGCAGCACACAGACCAAGGGGGCCCAGTACTTC.

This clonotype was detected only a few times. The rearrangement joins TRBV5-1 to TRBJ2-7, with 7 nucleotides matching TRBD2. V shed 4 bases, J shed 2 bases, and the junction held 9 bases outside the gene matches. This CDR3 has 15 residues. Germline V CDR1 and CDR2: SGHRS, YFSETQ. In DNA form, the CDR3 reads TGCGCCAGCAGCCTGGGAGGGGCAACCCCCTACGAGCAGTACTTC. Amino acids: CASSLGGATPYEQYF.

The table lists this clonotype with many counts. CDR3 sequence (DNA): TGTGCCAGCAGCTTGGGGCAGGGAATCTACGAGCAGTACTTC. Translated: CASSLGQGIYEQYF. The J gene is TRBJ2-7, the V gene TRBV7-6, with a tentative D call TRBD1 (5 bases). V was cut by 3 bases and J by 3 bases, with 12 bases left in between. This CDR3 region has 14 residues. The germline V gene encodes CDR1 SGHVS and CDR2 FNYEAQ.

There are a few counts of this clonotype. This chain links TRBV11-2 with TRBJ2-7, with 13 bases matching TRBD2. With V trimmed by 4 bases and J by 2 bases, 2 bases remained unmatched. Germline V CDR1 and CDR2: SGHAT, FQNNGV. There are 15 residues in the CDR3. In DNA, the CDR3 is TGTGCCAGCAGCTGGGGGACTAGCGGGGCCTACGAGCAGTACTTC. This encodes CASSWGTSGAYEQYF.

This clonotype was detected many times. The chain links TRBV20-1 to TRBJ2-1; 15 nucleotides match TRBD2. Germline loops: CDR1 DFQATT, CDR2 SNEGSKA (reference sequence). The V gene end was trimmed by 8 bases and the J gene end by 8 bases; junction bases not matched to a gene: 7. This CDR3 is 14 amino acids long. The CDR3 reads CSSGTSGGIDEQFF. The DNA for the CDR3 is TGCAGTTCCGGGACTAGCGGGGGGATCGATGAGCAGTTCTTC.

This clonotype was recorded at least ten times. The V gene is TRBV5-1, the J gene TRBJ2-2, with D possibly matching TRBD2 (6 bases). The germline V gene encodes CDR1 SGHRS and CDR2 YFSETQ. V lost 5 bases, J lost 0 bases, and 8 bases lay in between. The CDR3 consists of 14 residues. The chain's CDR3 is CASRGDSNTGELFF. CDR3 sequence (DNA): TGCGCCAGCAGGGGGGACTCGAACACCGGGGAGCTGTTTTTT.

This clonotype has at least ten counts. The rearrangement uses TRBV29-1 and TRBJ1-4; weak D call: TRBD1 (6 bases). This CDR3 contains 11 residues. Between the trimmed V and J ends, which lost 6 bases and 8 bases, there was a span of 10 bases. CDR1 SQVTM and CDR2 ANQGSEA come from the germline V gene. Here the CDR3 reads CSVARGEKLFF. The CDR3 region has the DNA TGCAGCGTGGCAAGGGGGGAAAAACTGTTTTTT. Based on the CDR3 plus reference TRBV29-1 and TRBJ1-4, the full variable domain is SAVISQKPSRDICQRGTSLTIQCQVDSQVTMMFWYRQQPGQSLTLIATANQGSEATYESGFVIDKFPISRPNLTFSTLTVSNMSPEDSSIYLCSVARGEKLFFGSGTQLSVL.

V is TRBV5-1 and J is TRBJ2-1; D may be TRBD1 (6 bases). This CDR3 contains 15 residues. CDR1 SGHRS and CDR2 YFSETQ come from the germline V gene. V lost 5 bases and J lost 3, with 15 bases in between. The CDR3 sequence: CASSLAAGVYNEQFF. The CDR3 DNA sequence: TGCGCCAGCAGTCTGGCGGCAGGGGTCTACAATGAGCAGTTCTTC. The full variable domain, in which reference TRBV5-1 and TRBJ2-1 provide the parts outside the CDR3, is KAGVTQTPRYLIKTRGQQVTLSCSPISGHRSVSWYQQTPGQGLQFLFEYFSETQRNKGNFPGRFSGRQFSNSRSEMNVSTLELGDSALYLCASSLAAGVYNEQFFGPGTRLTVL.

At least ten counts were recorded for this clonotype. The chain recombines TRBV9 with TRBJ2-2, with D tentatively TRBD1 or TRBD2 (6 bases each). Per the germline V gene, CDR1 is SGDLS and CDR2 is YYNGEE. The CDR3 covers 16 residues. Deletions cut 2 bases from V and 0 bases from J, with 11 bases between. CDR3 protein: CASSVGGTPNTGELFF. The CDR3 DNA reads TGTGCCAGCAGCGTTGGGGGGACACCGAACACCGGGGAGCTGTTTTTT. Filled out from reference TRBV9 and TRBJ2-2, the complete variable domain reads DSGVTQTPKHLITATGQRVTLRCSPRSGDLSVYWYQQSLDQGLQFLIQYYNGEERAKGNILERFSAQQFPDLHSELNLSSLELGDSALYFCASSVGGTPNTGELFFGEGSRLTVL.

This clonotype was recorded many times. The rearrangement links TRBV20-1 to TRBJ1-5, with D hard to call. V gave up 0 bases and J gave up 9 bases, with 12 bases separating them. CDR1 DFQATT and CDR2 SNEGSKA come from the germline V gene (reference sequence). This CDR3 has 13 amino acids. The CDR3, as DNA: TGCAGTGCTAGAGACCGCCATGGACTGCCCCAGCATTTT. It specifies CSARDRHGLPQHF.